The 14 T cell receptor beta chains below come from one sample, sequenced in a study of tumor-infiltrating lymphocytes in primary liver carcinoma. Constant-region priming of 500 ng total RNA yielded TCR beta cDNA. Three-round nested multiplex PCR performed with slightly modified ARM-PCR produced the TCR beta libraries. Each of the first two PCR rounds ran about 9 cycles with TRBV1-TRBV30 forward and C-beta reverse primers. A single record per CDR3 protein comes from TCRdb applying MiXCR to the multiplex PCR reads. Here the sample spans approximately 330,000 distinct CDR3 sequences, less than 65% being singletons. The blood RNA (from unsorted whole blood) was obtained, and germline DNA was also extracted. The sample taken for sequencing was peripheral blood. These receptors were taken from a middle-aged man with primary liver carcinoma and hepatitis B virus infection.

A remark on this clonotype: The germline gene is not matched at one end of the junction; a read error may be the cause. This rearrangement joins TRBV30 to TRBJ2-3; TRBD1 might be the D (7 bases). Germline V CDR1 and CDR2: GTSNPN, SVGIG (reference sequence). There are 13 residues in the CDR3. CDR3 DNA: TGTGCCTGGGGAGGGTGGGGGACAGATATGCAGTATTTT. Amino acid sequence: CAWGGWGTDMQYF.

Comments on this clonotype: With a much larger clone just one base away, this may be a read error. The chain uses TRBV4-1 and TRBJ1-6; a weak D match, TRBD1 (5 bases). Germline CDR1 reads MGHRA; CDR2 reads YSYEKL. The V gene lost 1 base and the J gene lost 7 bases, with 11 bases spanning the gap. This CDR3 comprises 15 residues. CDR3: CASSQVPGHNSPLHF. CDR3 nucleotide sequence: TGCGCCAGCAGCCAAGTTCCGGGGCACAATTCACCCCTCCACTTT.

The V gene is TRBV2, the J gene TRBJ2-7; 8 bases line up with TRBD1. The V gene's germline CDR1 is SNHLY and CDR2 FYNNEI. The CDR3 spans 14 residues. With V trimmed by 7 bases and J by 3 bases, 8 bases remained unmatched. The CDR3 protein is CASMRTGTGYEQYF. For the CDR3, the DNA is TGTGCCAGCATGCGAACCGGGACAGGCTACGAGCAGTACTTC.

Worth noting for this clonotype: One end of the junction does not line up with germline, which may come from a read error. The rearrangement joins TRBV24-1 to TRBJ2-1, with 14 nucleotides matching TRBD2. Germline V gene data show CDR1 as KGHDR and CDR2 as SFDVKD. The CDR3 is 15 residues long. CDR3: CTTSLATSGGGEQFF. The CDR3 DNA is TGTACCACCAGTCTGGCGACTAGCGGGGGGGGTGAGCAGTTCTTC.

To note about this clonotype: This may come from a read error, since a much larger clone is one base off. The chain has TRBV12-3 or TRBV12-4 and TRBJ1-2; TRBD1 matches 8 bases. The CDR3 is 15 amino acids. V shed 8 bases and J 7 bases; nucleotides not matched to a gene: 15. CDR3 DNA sequence: TGTGCCAGCCTCAAACCCGGGGACAGGATTTTTGGCTACACCTTC. It specifies CASLKPGDRIFGYTF.

Concerning this clonotype itself: An end of the junction differs from the germline gene, which may be a read error. This chain connects TRBV6-5 to TRBJ2-7, with D possibly TRBD1 on 6 matching bases. Germline CDR1 and CDR2: MNHEY and SVGAGI. CDR3 length equals 14 residues. CDR3 protein: CASSYSTEGDEQYF. The CDR3 region has the DNA TGTGCCAGCAGCTACTCTACTGAGGGGGACGAGCAGTACTTC.

A single count supports this clonotype. One end of the junction does not line up with germline, which may come from a read error. The chain links TRBV29-1 to TRBJ1-1; D not certain. This CDR3 contains 15 residues. Germline V CDR1 and CDR2: SQVTM, ANQGSEA. This CDR3 reads CSVAPGWGMNTESFF. In nucleotides, the CDR3 is TGCAGCGTTGCCCCGGGATGGGGTATGAACACTGAATCTTTCTTT.

As for this clonotype: One end of the junction varies from germline; a read error may be responsible. The chain couples TRBV6-2 or TRBV6-3 to TRBJ2-1, with D possibly matching TRBD2 (6 bases). This CDR3 has 19 amino acids. The germline CDR1 and CDR2 sequences are MNHEY and SVGEGT. The CDR3 sequence is CAGSNSLSGTQSFYNEQFF. The CDR3 DNA sequence: TGTGCCGGCAGTAACTCCCTAAGTGGGACTCAGTCCTTCTACAATGAGCAGTTCTTC.

CDR3 coding DNA: TGTGCCAGCAGTTCGGGACGGCTGGCTTCCTACGAGCAGTACTTC. Translation: CASSSGRLASYEQYF. The chain carries TRBV28 and TRBJ2-7, with D possibly called TRBD1 or TRBD2 (5 bases each). Germline V gene data show CDR1 as MDHEN and CDR2 as SYDVKM. The ends were cut back, 4 bases at V and 1 base at J, with 14 bases in the middle. The CDR3 has 15 residues.

The chain has TRBV7-9 and TRBJ2-1; D unresolved. The germline V gene encodes CDR1 SEHNR and CDR2 FQNEAQ (reference sequence). V was clipped by 1 base and J by 15 bases, with 19 bases between them. CDR3 length: 14 amino acids. The CDR3 protein is CASSLEGGLGKLFF. CDR3 DNA: TGTGCCAGCAGCTTAGAGGGTGGTCTCGGTAAGCTGTTCTTC.

Comment on this clonotype: The junction shows a germline mismatch at one end, possibly a read error. The chain uses TRBV11-2 and TRBJ2-2; D tentatively reads TRBD1 or TRBD2 (5 bases each). The CDR3 has 15 residues. Germline-derived CDR1 and CDR2 are SGHAT and FQNNGV. CDR3 sequence: CTSSKTGANPGELFF. The CDR3 DNA reads as TGTACCAGCAGCAAGACCGGGGCAAACCCCGGGGAGCTGTTTTTT.

Points on this clonotype: This sequence may be a read error, since a much larger clone differs from it by one base. The chain joins TRBV4-1 to TRBJ2-1, with TRBD2 matching over 10 bases. This CDR3 contains 15 residues. V shed 7 bases, J shed 3 bases, and the junction held 6 bases outside the gene matches. Germline CDR1 and CDR2: MGHRA and YSYEKL. This chain's CDR3 is CASNLTSGIYNEQFF. The CDR3 DNA follows: TGCGCCAGCAACCTCACTAGCGGGATCTACAATGAGCAGTTCTTC.

This clonotype was picked up many times. This chain joins TRBV6-1 and TRBJ1-5, with D tentatively TRBD1 (5 bases). The germline V and J ends were trimmed by 10 bases and 6 bases, with 25 bases remaining between them. The germline gives CDR1 MNHNS, CDR2 SASEGT. The length of the CDR3 is 16 residues. Here the CDR3 reads CATLSAGRGEGQPQHF. Here the CDR3 DNA reads TGTGCCACTCTCTCGGCGGGCCGGGGGGAGGGTCAGCCCCAGCATTTT.

The V call is TRBV12-3 or TRBV12-4, the J call TRBJ2-1, with 8 bases matching TRBD2. This CDR3 is built from 15 residues. The V and J ends lost 10 bases and 1 base, in that order; junction bases with no gene match: 9. CDR3 residues: CANRRIAGSYNEQFF. In DNA form, the CDR3 reads TGTGCCAACAGGCGCATAGCGGGGTCCTACAATGAGCAGTTCTTC.